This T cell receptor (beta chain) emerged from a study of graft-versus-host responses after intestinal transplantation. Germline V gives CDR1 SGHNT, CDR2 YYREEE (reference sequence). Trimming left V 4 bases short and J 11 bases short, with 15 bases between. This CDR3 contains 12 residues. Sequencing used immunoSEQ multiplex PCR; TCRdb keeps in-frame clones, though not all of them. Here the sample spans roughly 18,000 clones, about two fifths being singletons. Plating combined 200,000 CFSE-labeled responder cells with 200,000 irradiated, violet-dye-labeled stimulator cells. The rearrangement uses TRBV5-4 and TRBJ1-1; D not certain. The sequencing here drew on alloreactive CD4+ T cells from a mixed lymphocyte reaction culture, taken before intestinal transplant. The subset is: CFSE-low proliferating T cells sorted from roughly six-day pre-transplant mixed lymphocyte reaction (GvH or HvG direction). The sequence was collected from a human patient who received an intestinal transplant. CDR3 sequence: CASSADRRGAFF. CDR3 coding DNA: TGTGCCAGCAGCGCGGACCGTCGTGGGGCTTTCTTT.